Shown below are 26 T cell receptor beta chains from a single sample sequenced in a study of blood T cell repertoires in COVID-19. The repertoire was sequenced with immunoSEQ multiplex PCR; TCRdb's copy has only in-frame clones and lacks some. This table has over 150,000 clones, less than 80% appearing once. Sequencing used PBMCs or T cells enriched from blood (not recorded which). Receptors originate from a woman in her sixties or seventies in a cohort exposed to, infected with or recovered from COVID-19 (not recorded which).

The V and J genes are TRBV5-1 and TRBJ2-2; D perhaps matches TRBD2 (7 bases). The V and J ends lost 0 bases and 4 bases respectively, with 13 bases between them. The germline gives CDR1 SGHRS, CDR2 YFSETQ. This CDR3 spans 16 amino acids. CDR3 in amino acids: CASSLAGGPSTGELFF. The CDR3 region has the DNA TGCGCCAGCAGCTTGGCCGGGGGGCCGAGCACCGGGGAGCTGTTTTTT.

CDR3 sequence: CASSLEVAASPLHF. CDR3 bases: TGTGCCAGCAGCTTGGAGGTCGCGGCTTCACCCCTCCACTTT. The chain uses TRBV5-4 and TRBJ1-6; D is unclear. The V gene's germline CDR1 is SGHNT and CDR2 YYREEE (reference sequence). V lost 0 bases to trimming and J lost 9 bases, with 10 bases between them. The length of the CDR3 is 14 residues.

The chain uses TRBV7-2 and TRBJ2-1; 8 positions match TRBD2. This CDR3 spans 15 amino acids. V dropped 2 bases and J dropped 0; count of bases not matched to a gene: 0. Germline-derived CDR1 and CDR2 are SGHTA and FQGNSA. The CDR3 reads CASSLLAGSYNEQFF. CDR3 DNA: TGTGCCAGCAGCTTACTAGCGGGCTCCTACAATGAGCAGTTCTTC.

Only one count was recorded for this clone. The J gene is TRBJ2-7, the V gene TRBV12-5; no definite D call. The ends were cut back, 2 bases at V and 6 bases at J, with 11 bases in the middle. The CDR3 is 13 residues long. Germline assignment: CDR1 LGHNT and CDR2 FRNRAP. CDR3 amino acids: CASGLPPPGEQYF. In DNA, the CDR3 is TGTGCTAGTGGTTTGCCCCCGCCGGGCGAGCAGTACTTC. Supplemented by reference TRBV12-5 and TRBJ2-7, the full variable domain reads DARVTQTPRHKVTEMGQEVTMRCQPILGHNTVFWYRQTMMQGLELLAYFRNRAPLDDSGMPKDRFSAEMPDATLATLKIQPSEPRDSAVYFCASGLPPPGEQYFGPGTRLTVT.

This clone was observed many times. This chain links TRBV7-9 with TRBJ1-2; 8 nucleotides match TRBD1. The CDR3 runs to 13 residues. The germline V gene encodes CDR1 SEHNR and CDR2 FQNEAQ (reference sequence). Trimming cost V 5 bases and J 9 bases; bases outside gene matches: 8. CDR3 residues: CASSPTGANRYTF. As DNA, the CDR3 is TGTGCCAGCAGCCCGACAGGGGCTAATCGCTACACCTTC.

This clone has more than one count but fewer than ten. The chain has TRBV2 and TRBJ2-3; D unclear. CDR1 is SNHLY and CDR2 is FYNNEI in the germline V gene. The V gene lost 6 bases and the J gene lost 6 bases, with 10 bases spanning the gap. The CDR3 consists of 12 residues. The CDR3 spells CASRLIADTQYF. CDR3 DNA: TGTGCCAGCAGGCTAATAGCCGATACGCAGTATTTT.

The DNA of the CDR3 is TGTGCCAGCAGCTTTTCCGGGACAGGGAACTATGGCTACACCTTC. Protein: CASSFSGTGNYGYTF. The chain employs TRBV7-6 and TRBJ1-2; 9 bases fit TRBD1. V lost 3 bases and J lost 2; bases outside the gene matches: 4. This CDR3 comprises 15 residues. Germline V gene data show CDR1 as SGHVS and CDR2 as FNYEAQ.

This sequence joins TRBV5-1 and TRBJ2-7; D is undetermined. The germline gives CDR1 SGHRS, CDR2 YFSETQ. V lost 2 bases and J 0 bases, leaving 9 bases between the germline ends. This CDR3 has 14 amino acids. The CDR3, as DNA: TGCGCCAGCAGCTTAGCGAGAAGCTCCTACGAGCAGTACTTC. Protein: CASSLARSSYEQYF.

A note on this clone: Other DNA sequences of this sample code for an identical CDR3. This chain connects TRBV18 to TRBJ2-1, with D possibly matching TRBD2 (5 bases). Germline V gene data show CDR1 as KGHSH and CDR2 as LQKENI. The V end lost 1 base, the J end lost 0 bases, and 7 bases lay between the germline ends. This CDR3 comprises 15 residues. CDR3 amino acids: CASSPQGSSYNEQFF. The CDR3 nucleotides are TGTGCCAGCTCACCACAAGGGAGCTCCTACAATGAGCAGTTCTTC.

A few counts support this clone. This chain joins TRBV5-1 and TRBJ1-2, with D possibly being TRBD1 (6 bases). V shed 3 bases and J shed 2 bases, with 14 bases lying between them. The germline CDR1 and CDR2 sequences are SGHRS and YFSETQ. The CDR3 runs 15 residues. In nucleotides, the CDR3 is TGCGCCAGCAGCTGGGACACGAGGCCGAACTATGGCTACACCTTC. Translation: CASSWDTRPNYGYTF.

This clone has just one count. The V and J genes are TRBV28 and TRBJ2-5, with D possibly being TRBD1 (6 bases). Between the trimmed V and J ends, which lost 4 bases and 7 bases, there was a span of 13 bases. Germline assignment: CDR1 MDHEN and CDR2 SYDVKM. This CDR3 is built from 13 residues. The CDR3: CASSSGTLRTQYF. The CDR3 DNA follows: TGTGCCAGCAGTTCCGGGACACTCAGGACCCAGTACTTC.

This rearrangement joins TRBV10-3 to TRBJ1-3, with D uncertain. Trimming stripped 4 bases from V and 0 bases from J, with 7 bases between. CDR1 ENHRY and CDR2 SYGVKD come from the germline V gene. CDR3 length: 14 amino acids. CDR3 sequence reads: CAISVGSSGNTIYF. CDR3 nucleotide sequence: TGTGCCATCAGTGTCGGGAGCTCTGGAAACACCATATATTTT.

The chain recombines TRBV2 with TRBJ1-2, with a weak D call TRBD1 (6 bases). The CDR3 is 14 residues long. V lost 4 bases and J 6 bases, leaving 15 bases between the germline ends. CDR1 and CDR2 from the germline V gene are SNHLY and FYNNEI. The CDR3 coding sequence is TGTGCCAGCAGTGGGGGGGGCGCCTCTGATGGCTACACCTTC. Its translation is CASSGGGASDGYTF.

This chain joins TRBV19 and TRBJ1-5, with D possibly TRBD1 on 5 matching bases. Trimming removed 3 bases at V and 2 bases at J, with 11 bases between. The CDR3 totals 15 residues. Germline V gene sequence: CDR1 LNHDA, CDR2 SQIVND (reference sequence). The CDR3 nucleotides are TGTGCCAGTAGTATCACGGGGGAAGGCAATCAGCCCCAGCATTTT. The encoded protein is CASSITGEGNQPQHF.

The CDR3 reads CASSFAGAQETQYF. The CDR3 DNA sequence: TGTGCCAGCAGCTTCGCAGGGGCACAAGAGACCCAGTACTTC. This rearrangement joins TRBV11-2 to TRBJ2-5; maybe TRBD1 (6 bases). CDR3 length equals 14 residues. Germline V lookup: CDR1 SGHAT, CDR2 FQNNGV. Trimming left V 3 bases short and J 2 bases short, with 10 bases between.

This clone was recorded once. V is TRBV5-1 and J is TRBJ2-5; TRBD2 matches at 7 bases. The CDR3 sequence is 14 residues long. The V gene's germline CDR1 is SGHRS and CDR2 YFSETQ. V shed 4 bases and J 9 bases; nucleotides not matched to a gene: 12. CDR3 nucleotide sequence: TGCGCCAGCAGCGACGGAGGGCCCCGGGGGGCCCAGTACTTC. The encoded protein is CASSDGGPRGAQYF.

The rearrangement joins TRBV5-1 to TRBJ2-7, with 9 bases that match TRBD2. The germline V gene has CDR1 SGHRS and CDR2 YFSETQ. V gave up 5 bases and J gave up 8 bases; unmatched junction bases: 8. The CDR3 covers 13 residues. The CDR3 reads CASSQAGGIQQYF. CDR3 bases: TGCGCCAGCAGTCAAGCGGGAGGCATCCAGCAGTACTTC.

This clone was seen only once. The rearrangement links TRBV6-6 to TRBJ2-5, with a weak D call TRBD1 (5 bases). CDR3 size: 15 residues. Germline CDR1 is MNHNY and CDR2 is SVGAGI (reference sequence). V lost 6 bases to trimming and J lost 7 bases, with 21 bases between them. In DNA, the CDR3 is TGTGCCAGCAGCAACAGTGGACACCTCCTACGGACCCAGTACTTC. Its translation: CASSNSGHLLRTQYF.

The rearrangement joins TRBV19 to TRBJ2-5; 11 nucleotides line up with TRBD2. CDR3 length: 18 amino acids. Germline loops: CDR1 LNHDA, CDR2 SQIVND (reference sequence). Germline trimming cut 5 bases from V and 4 bases from J; bases unmatched to any gene: 15. The chain's CDR3 is CASSPPGLAGGPGETQYF. The CDR3 DNA follows: TGTGCCAGTAGTCCCCCGGGTTTAGCGGGAGGGCCGGGAGAGACCCAGTACTTC. The full variable domain, with the rest looked up from reference TRBV19 and TRBJ2-5, is DGGITQSPKYLFRKEGQNVTLSCEQNLNHDAMYWYRQDPGQGLRLIYYSQIVNDFQKGDIAEGYSVSREKKESFPLTVTSAQKNPTAFYLCASSPPGLAGGPGETQYFGPGTRLLVL.

CDR3 sequence (DNA): TGTGCCAGCAGCCTTTTCGGGGGACAGGGGGCAACAGATACGCAGTATTTT. Translated: CASSLFGGQGATDTQYF. This rearrangement joins TRBV5-6 to TRBJ2-3; 12 nucleotides align to TRBD1. The trim removed 4 bases at V and 3 bases at J, leaving 9 bases unmatched. CDR1 and CDR2 (germline): SGHDT, YYEEEE. The CDR3 is made up of 17 amino acids. Supplemented by reference TRBV5-6 and TRBJ2-3, the full variable domain reads DAGVTQSPTHLIKTRGQQVTLRCSPKSGHDTVSWYQQALGQGPQFIFQYYEEEERQRGNFPDRFSGHQFPNYSSELNVNALLLGDSALYLCASSLFGGQGATDTQYFGPGTRLTVL.

This rearrangement joins TRBV29-1 to TRBJ2-3; 11 positions match TRBD2. The CDR3 loop spans 15 amino acids. In germline, CDR1 is SQVTM, CDR2 ANQGSEA. Losses at the gene ends were 5 bases for V and 5 bases for J; bases not matched to a gene: 9. The CDR3 reads CSVLTSGVRGDTQYF. The CDR3 nucleotides are TGCAGCGTTTTGACTAGCGGGGTCCGGGGAGATACGCAGTATTTT.

This clone was seen a few times. The chain combines TRBV28 with TRBJ1-4; possibly TRBD1 for D (5 bases). The CDR3 extends over 15 amino acids. From germline, CDR1 is MDHEN and CDR2 SYDVKM. The V end was cut by 5 bases, the J end by 4 bases, with 14 bases between. The CDR3 coding sequence is TGTGCCAGCAGTCAATCCGACAGTTTTAATGAAAAACTGTTTTTT. Amino acid sequence: CASSQSDSFNEKLFF.

The table lists this clone with a few counts. The J gene is TRBJ1-4, the V gene TRBV5-6; 7 bases match TRBD1. The V segment lost 3 bases and the J segment 5 bases; nucleotides outside the gene matches: 10. From germline, CDR1 is SGHDT and CDR2 YYEEEE. This CDR3 region has 16 residues. CDR3 sequence (DNA): TGTGCCAGCAGCTCAATAGAGGACAGGCGGAATGAAAAACTGTTTTTT. This gives the protein CASSSIEDRRNEKLFF.

V usage is TRBV28 and J usage is TRBJ2-7; 13 positions agree with TRBD2. After removal of 10 bases from V and 0 bases from J, the junction contained 3 bases not matched to a gene. This CDR3 has 14 residues. Germline loops: CDR1 MDHEN, CDR2 SYDVKM. CDR3 loop: CATRTSGSSYEQYF. In DNA form, the CDR3 reads TGTGCCACCCGGACTAGCGGGAGCTCCTACGAGCAGTACTTC.

V and J are TRBV7-9 and TRBJ1-3; 9 bases are shared with TRBD1. Germline values: CDR1 SEHNR, CDR2 FQNEAQ (reference sequence). This CDR3 is built from 16 residues. The V segment lost 7 bases and the J segment 0 bases; nucleotides outside the gene matches: 7. The CDR3 DNA follows: TGTGCCAGCAACCCAGGACAGGGGCTCTCTGGAAACACCATATATTTT. It codes for CASNPGQGLSGNTIYF.

This clone has just a few counts. The chain carries TRBV3-1 (or the pseudogene TRBV3-2) and TRBJ2-1, with 8 positions matching TRBD2. Germline values: CDR1 LGHDT, CDR2 YNNKEL (reference sequence). CDR3 size: 17 residues. The V and J ends lost 0 bases and 4 bases, in that order; junction bases with no gene match: 8. The CDR3 DNA follows: TGTGCCAGCAGCCAAGAGGAAGGCGGGAGGAGATACAATGAGCAGTTCTTC. Its translation: CASSQEEGGRRYNEQFF.